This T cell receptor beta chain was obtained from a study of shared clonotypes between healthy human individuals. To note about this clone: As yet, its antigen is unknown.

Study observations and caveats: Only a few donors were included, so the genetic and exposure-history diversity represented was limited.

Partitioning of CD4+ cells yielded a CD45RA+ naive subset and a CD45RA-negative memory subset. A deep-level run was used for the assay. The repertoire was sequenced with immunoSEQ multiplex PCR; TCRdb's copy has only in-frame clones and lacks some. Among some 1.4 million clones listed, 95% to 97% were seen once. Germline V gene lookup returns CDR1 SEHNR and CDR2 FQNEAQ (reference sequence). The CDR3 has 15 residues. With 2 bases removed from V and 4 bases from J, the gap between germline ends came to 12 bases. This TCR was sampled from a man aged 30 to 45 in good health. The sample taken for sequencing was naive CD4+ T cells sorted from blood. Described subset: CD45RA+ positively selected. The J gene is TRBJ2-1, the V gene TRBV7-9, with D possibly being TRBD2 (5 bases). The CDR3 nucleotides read TGTGCCAGCAGCTTACTAGAGGGCTGGTACAATGAGCAGTTCTTC. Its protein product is CASSLLEGWYNEQFF.